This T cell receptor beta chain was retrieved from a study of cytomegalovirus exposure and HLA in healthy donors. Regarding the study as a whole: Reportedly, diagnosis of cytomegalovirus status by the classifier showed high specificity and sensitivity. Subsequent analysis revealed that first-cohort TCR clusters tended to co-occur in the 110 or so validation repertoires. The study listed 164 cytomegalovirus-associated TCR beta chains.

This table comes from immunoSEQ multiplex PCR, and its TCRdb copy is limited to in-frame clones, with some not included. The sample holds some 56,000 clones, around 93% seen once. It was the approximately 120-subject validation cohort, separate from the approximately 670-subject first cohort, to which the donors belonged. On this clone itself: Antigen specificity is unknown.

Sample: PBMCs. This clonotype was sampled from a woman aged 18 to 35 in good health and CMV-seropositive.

CDR3 loop: CASSFSETGLKNSEQYF. The CDR3 coding sequence is TGTGCCAGCAGTTTCTCGGAAACGGGACTCAAGAATTCCGAGCAGTACTTC. V gene TRBV27 combines with J gene TRBJ2-7, with D perhaps TRBD2 (6 bases). The V end was cut by 3 bases, the J end by 6 bases, with 24 bases between. Germline V gives CDR1 MNHEY, CDR2 SMNVEV (reference sequence). The CDR3 sequence is 17 residues long.